The present TCR beta chain was sequenced within a study of blood T cell repertoires in COVID-19. In the original processing: Researchers report that nucleated cell counts were estimated from reference gene primer amplification. Sequencing was performed with immunoSEQ multiplex PCR; in TCRdb, only in-frame clones are kept and a portion is missing. V, J and clone size are taken as reported in that table, and D and trimming were inferred from the DNA itself. The sample shows 140,000 to 150,000 clones, around 87% of them seen only once. Each participant's cohort was designated according to participant-reported clinical history. The CDR3 has 16 residues. V gave up 5 bases and J gave up 4 bases, with 19 bases separating them. Germline V gives CDR1 SGHRS, CDR2 YFSETQ.

The chain uses TRBV5-1 and TRBJ2-1; the D gene is possibly TRBD2 (6 bases). The sequencing input was PBMCs or T cells enriched from blood (not recorded which). This sequence originates from a man between 60 and 75 years old who had recovered from COVID-19. CDR3 protein: CASRGGGAGLYNEQFF. In DNA, the CDR3 is TGCGCCAGCAGAGGCGGCGGGGCGGGCCTGTACAATGAGCAGTTCTTC.